The 19 T cell receptor beta chains reported below all come from one sample, sequenced in a study of Tregs in tolerant kidney transplant recipients. No antigen is known for these receptors. Clones were sequenced by immunoSEQ multiplex PCR, and TCRdb holds only the in-frame ones, with some missing. The sample yields just under 45,000 clones, 95% to 96% seen once. Sequencing was carried out using Tregs from blood cultured with allogeneic cells. The origin of the receptors is a human donor in good health.

This chain uses TRBV4-2 with TRBJ2-2, with 11 nucleotides matching TRBD2. Germline V lookup: CDR1 LGHNA, CDR2 YNFKEQ. This CDR3 region has 16 residues. V lost 7 bases to trimming and J lost 4 bases; unmatched junction nucleotides: 8. CDR3 DNA: TGTGCCAGCAAAGGGCTAGCGGGAGGAAGCACCGGGGAGCTGTTTTTT. Translating it yields CASKGLAGGSTGELFF.

The V gene is TRBV2, the J gene TRBJ1-2; D possibly corresponds to TRBD1 (5 bases). With 0 bases removed from V and 7 bases from J, the gap between germline ends came to 18 bases. Germline V CDR1 and CDR2: SNHLY, FYNNEI. This CDR3 has 16 amino acids. This CDR3 is CASSEALPGEGSGYTF. The DNA for the CDR3 is TGTGCCAGCAGTGAAGCGCTTCCGGGTGAGGGGTCTGGCTACACCTTC. Together with reference TRBV2 and TRBJ1-2, the CDR3 gives the full variable domain: EPEVTQTPSHQVTQMGQEVILRCVPISNHLYFYWYRQILGQKVEFLVSFYNNEISEKSEIFDDQFSVERPDGSNFTLKIRSTKLEDSAMYFCASSEALPGEGSGYTFGSGTRLTVV.

This sequence joins TRBV7-9 and TRBJ1-2, with TRBD1 matching over 7 bases. CDR3 length: 18 amino acids. J gave up 6 bases and V 4 bases, and 20 bases lay outside the gene matches. Germline lookup yields CDR1 SEHNR and CDR2 FQNEAQ (reference sequence). CDR3 DNA: TGTGCCAGCAGCTCCGGATACGGGGGAAAAGACAGGGCCCATGGCTACACCTTC. It yields the protein CASSSGYGGKDRAHGYTF.

The chain couples TRBV4-2 to TRBJ2-4, with TRBD2 matching over 14 bases. CDR3 length: 19 residues. CDR1 is LGHNA and CDR2 is YNFKEQ in the germline V gene. J lost 3 bases, V lost 0 bases, and 7 bases had no gene match. CDR3 sequence: CASSQDRGTSGRVKNIQYF. The CDR3 nucleotides are TGTGCCAGCAGCCAAGACCGGGGGACTAGCGGGAGAGTCAAAAACATTCAGTACTTC.

This rearrangement joins TRBV19 to TRBJ2-7, with D tentatively TRBD2 (6 bases). The germline V gene encodes CDR1 LNHDA and CDR2 SQIVND (reference sequence). The CDR3 is 17 residues long. V lost 5 bases and J lost 3, with 23 bases in between. For the CDR3, the DNA is TGTGCCAGTAGTTCCCTCGGGAGCAGGGATGAGGGCTACGAGCAGTACTTC. Translating it yields CASSSLGSRDEGYEQYF.

The chain links TRBV4-1 to TRBJ2-1; D gene ambiguous. CDR3 length: 17 amino acids. The V gene's germline CDR1 is MGHRA and CDR2 YSYEKL. V shed 4 bases and J shed 4 bases, with 20 bases lying between them. The CDR3 region is CASSRPVGGSFYNEQFF. CDR3 nucleotide sequence: TGCGCCAGCAGCCGTCCGGTGGGTGGATCCTTTTACAATGAGCAGTTCTTC.

The rearrangement joins TRBV5-1 to TRBJ1-1; 7 positions agree with TRBD1. The V segment lost 6 bases and the J segment 3 bases; nucleotides outside the gene matches: 11. Germline loops: CDR1 SGHRS, CDR2 YFSETQ. CDR3 length equals 15 residues. The CDR3 coding sequence is TGCGCCAGCACAACGGCGACAGGGCGATACACTGAAGCTTTCTTT. Translated: CASTTATGRYTEAFF.

The chain links TRBV9 to TRBJ2-1; perhaps TRBD2 as D (5 bases). Per the germline V gene, CDR1 is SGDLS and CDR2 is YYNGEE. CDR3 length equals 15 residues. Trimming stripped 4 bases from V and 6 bases from J, with 17 bases between. The CDR3 is CASSPRVQAGNEQFF. DNA of the CDR3: TGTGCCAGCAGCCCAAGGGTTCAGGCGGGCAATGAGCAGTTCTTC.

This clone was found once. V is TRBV18 and J is TRBJ2-2, with a weak D call TRBD2 (5 bases). The CDR3 is made up of 14 amino acids. The V end was cut by 2 bases, the J end by 3 bases, with 7 bases between. From germline, CDR1 is KGHSH and CDR2 LQKENI. The CDR3 reads CASSPIGDTGELFF. As DNA, the CDR3 is TGTGCCAGCTCACCAATCGGGGACACCGGGGAGCTGTTTTTT.

This chain joins TRBV27 and TRBJ2-3; possible D gene TRBD2, 7 bases. The CDR3 loop spans 15 amino acids. Germline loops: CDR1 MNHEY, CDR2 SMNVEV (reference sequence). V lost 0 bases and J 7 bases, leaving 14 bases between the germline ends. The DNA of the CDR3 is TGTGCCAGCAGTTTATCGAGGGGGAGGGCCAATACGCAGTATTTT. This codes for CASSLSRGRANTQYF.

This chain links TRBV4-2 with TRBJ2-1; 10 bases are shared with TRBD2. Germline trimming cut 4 bases from V and 8 bases from J; bases unmatched to any gene: 5. The CDR3 length is 14 residues. Per the germline V gene, CDR1 is LGHNA and CDR2 is YNFKEQ. CDR3 nucleotide sequence: TGTGCCAGCAGCCTCGGGACTAGCGTGTATGAGCAGTTCTTC. This codes for CASSLGTSVYEQFF.

Here the CDR3 reads CASSTLLTGSNTGELFF. DNA of the CDR3: TGCGCCAGCAGCACACTATTGACAGGGAGCAACACCGGGGAGCTGTTTTTT. The V gene is TRBV5-1, the J gene TRBJ2-2; TRBD1 aligns across 7 bases. V shed 4 bases and J 2 bases; nucleotides not matched to a gene: 11. Germline loops: CDR1 SGHRS, CDR2 YFSETQ. The CDR3 runs to 17 residues.

This chain connects TRBV18 to TRBJ1-4, with no clear D. Per germline, CDR1 KGHSH and CDR2 LQKENI. This CDR3 has 13 amino acids. The V end was cut by 2 bases, the J end by 6 bases, with 7 bases between. The DNA for the CDR3 is TGTGCCAGCTCACCAGGGCAGTATGAAAAACTGTTTTTT. Translation gives CASSPGQYEKLFF. The full variable domain, rest sourced from reference TRBV18 and TRBJ1-4, is NAGVMQNPRHLVRRRGQEARLRCSPMKGHSHVYWYRQLPEEGLKFMVYLQKENIIDESGMPKERFSAEFPKEGPSILRIQQVVRGDSAAYFCASSPGQYEKLFFGSGTQLSVL.

This chain connects TRBV7-3 to TRBJ2-2; D might be TRBD2 (6 bases). Germline V gene sequence: CDR1 SGHTA, CDR2 FQGTGA. V was trimmed by 0 bases and J by 7 bases, leaving 6 bases between them. The CDR3 loop spans 13 amino acids. CDR3 residues: CASSLTRGGELFF. In DNA, the CDR3 is TGTGCCAGCAGCTTAACGCGGGGCGGGGAGCTGTTTTTT.

CDR3 protein: CASSFPSGTDTQYF. CDR3 nucleotides: TGCGCCAGCAGCTTTCCTAGCGGAACAGATACGCAGTATTTT. This rearrangement joins TRBV5-1 to TRBJ2-3, with 7 bases matching TRBD2. This CDR3 has 14 residues. Germline trimming cut 2 bases from V and 3 bases from J; bases unmatched to any gene: 3. In germline, CDR1 is SGHRS, CDR2 YFSETQ.

The chain recombines TRBV28 with TRBJ2-7, with 16 bases lining up with TRBD2. Per germline, CDR1 MDHEN and CDR2 SYDVKM. Trimming at V came to 6 bases and at J to 6 bases, leaving 8 bases not matched to a gene. The CDR3 loop spans 16 amino acids. The CDR3 coding sequence is TGTGCCAGCAGCTGGGGACTAGCGGGAGGGCCTGGCGAGCAGTACTTC. Protein: CASSWGLAGGPGEQYF.

J is TRBJ2-1 and V is TRBV28, with 9 bases fitting TRBD2. CDR1 and CDR2 from the germline V gene are MDHEN and SYDVKM. This CDR3 is built from 17 residues. V gave up 5 bases and J gave up 4 bases; unmatched junction bases: 12. The CDR3 sequence is CASSPTGRLAGYNEQFF. The CDR3 DNA follows: TGTGCCAGCAGTCCCACGGGCAGGCTAGCGGGGTACAATGAGCAGTTCTTC.

The chain links TRBV5-1 to TRBJ1-6; TRBD1 is a possible D gene (6 bases). The germline gives CDR1 SGHRS, CDR2 YFSETQ. V lost 4 bases and J 7 bases, leaving 18 bases between the germline ends. The CDR3 runs to 16 residues. The CDR3 region has the DNA TGCGCCAGCAGCCGGGAGGGGGGGGCAAAGAATTCACCCCTCCACTTT. Protein: CASSREGGAKNSPLHF. The full variable domain, in which reference TRBV5-1 and TRBJ1-6 provide the parts outside the CDR3, is KAGVTQTPRYLIKTRGQQVTLSCSPISGHRSVSWYQQTPGQGLQFLFEYFSETQRNKGNFPGRFSGRQFSNSRSEMNVSTLELGDSALYLCASSREGGAKNSPLHFGNGTRLTVT.

V is TRBV10-3 and J is TRBJ2-1; 8 positions match TRBD2. The germline V gene encodes CDR1 ENHRY and CDR2 SYGVKD. V shed 0 bases, J shed 5 bases, and the junction held 3 bases outside the gene matches. The CDR3 loop spans 15 amino acids. DNA for the CDR3: TGTGCCATCAGTGAGTCGGCGGGAGGCCACAATGAGCAGTTCTTC. It is translated as CAISESAGGHNEQFF.